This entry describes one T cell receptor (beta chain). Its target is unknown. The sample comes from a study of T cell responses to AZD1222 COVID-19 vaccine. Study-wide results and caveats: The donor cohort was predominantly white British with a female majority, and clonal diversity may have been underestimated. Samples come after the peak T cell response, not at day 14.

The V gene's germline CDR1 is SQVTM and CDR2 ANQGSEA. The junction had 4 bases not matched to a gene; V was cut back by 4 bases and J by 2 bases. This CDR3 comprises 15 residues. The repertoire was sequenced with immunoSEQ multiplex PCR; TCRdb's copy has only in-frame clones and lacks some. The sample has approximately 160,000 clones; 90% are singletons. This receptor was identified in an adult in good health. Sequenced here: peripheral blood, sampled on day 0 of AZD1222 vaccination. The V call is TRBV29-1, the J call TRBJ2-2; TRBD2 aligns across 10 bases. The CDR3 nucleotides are TGCAGCGTTGGAACTAGCGGGGAAAACACCGGGGAGCTGTTTTTT. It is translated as CSVGTSGENTGELFF.